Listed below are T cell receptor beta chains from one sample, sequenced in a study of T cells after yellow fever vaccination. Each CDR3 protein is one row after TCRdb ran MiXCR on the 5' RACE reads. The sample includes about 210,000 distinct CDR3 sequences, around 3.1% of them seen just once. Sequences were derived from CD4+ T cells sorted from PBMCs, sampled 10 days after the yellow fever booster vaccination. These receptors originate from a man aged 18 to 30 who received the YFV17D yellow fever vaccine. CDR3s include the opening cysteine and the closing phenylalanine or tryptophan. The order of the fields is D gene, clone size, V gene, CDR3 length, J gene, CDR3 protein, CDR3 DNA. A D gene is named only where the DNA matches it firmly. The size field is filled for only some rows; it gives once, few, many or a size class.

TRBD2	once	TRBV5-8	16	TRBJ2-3	CASSRRLAGGLDTQYF	TGTGCCAGCAGCCGGAGACTAGCGGGGGGGTTAGATACGCAGTATTTT
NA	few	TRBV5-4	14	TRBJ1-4	CASSPSGLSEKLFF	TGTGCCAGCAGCCCCTCAGGCCTTAGTGAAAAACTGTTTTTT
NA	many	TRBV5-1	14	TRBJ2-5	CASSLLGNQETQYF	TGCGCCAGCAGCTTGTTGGGGAACCAAGAGACCCAGTACTTC
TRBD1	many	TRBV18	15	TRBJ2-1	CASSPGQLGINEQFF	TGTGCCAGCTCACCGGGACAGCTGGGGATCAATGAGCAGTTCTTC
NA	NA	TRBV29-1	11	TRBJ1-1	CSVANREGAFF	TGCAGCGTTGCCAACAGGGAGGGAGCTTTCTTT
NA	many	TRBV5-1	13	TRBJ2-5	CASYETVRETQYF	TGCGCCAGCTACGAAACAGTACGGGAGACCCAGTACTTC
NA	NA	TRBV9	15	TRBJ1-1	CASSATDYMNTEAFF	TGTGCCAGCAGCGCCACTGACTACATGAACACTGAAGCTTTCTTT
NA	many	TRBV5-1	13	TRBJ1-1	CASKVQGNTEAFF	TGCGCCAGCAAGGTACAGGGGAACACTGAAGCTTTCTTT
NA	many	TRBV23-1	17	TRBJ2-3	CASSPPTGYGGTDTQYF	TGCGCCAGCAGTCCTCCCACAGGGTACGGTGGCACAGATACGCAGTATTTT
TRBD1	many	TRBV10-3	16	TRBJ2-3	CAISRGTGKSTDTQYF	TGTGCCATCAGCCGTGGGACAGGGAAAAGCACAGATACGCAGTATTTT
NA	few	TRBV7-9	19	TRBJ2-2	CASSLRGARPPLNTGELFF	TGTGCCAGCAGCTTAAGAGGGGCACGGCCGCCTCTAAACACCGGGGAGCTGTTTTTT
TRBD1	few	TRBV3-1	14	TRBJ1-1	CASSQGRGLQKAFF	TGTGCCAGCAGCCAGGGCAGGGGGCTGCAAAAAGCTTTCTTT
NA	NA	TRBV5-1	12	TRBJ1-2	CASSRGETGYTF	TGCGCCAGCAGCAGGGGCGAAACTGGCTACACCTTC
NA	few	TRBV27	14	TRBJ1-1	CASSLLHQNTEAFF	TGTGCCAGCAGTTTATTACACCAGAACACTGAAGCTTTCTTT
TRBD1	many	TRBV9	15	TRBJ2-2	CASSPQGQGAGELFF	TGTGCCAGCAGCCCCCAGGGACAGGGGGCCGGGGAGCTGTTTTTT
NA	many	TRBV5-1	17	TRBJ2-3	CASSLAWDFPDADTQYF	TGCGCCAGCAGCTTGGCCTGGGACTTCCCCGACGCAGATACGCAGTATTTT
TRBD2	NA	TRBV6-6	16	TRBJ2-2	CASSFPSGGVFGELFF	TGTGCCAGCAGTTTCCCTAGCGGGGGGGTCTTCGGGGAGCTGTTTTTT
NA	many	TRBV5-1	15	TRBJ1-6	CASSLTRSYNSPLHF	TGCGCCAGCAGCTTAACAAGAAGCTATAATTCACCCCTCCACTTT
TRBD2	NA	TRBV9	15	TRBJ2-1	CASSGERGPGDEQFF	TGTGCCAGCAGCGGAGAGCGGGGGCCAGGAGATGAGCAGTTCTTC